The entry below describes one TCR beta chain. Its antigen is not known. Method: immunoSEQ multiplex PCR; TCRdb's copy keeps in-frame clones and lacks some. The sample lists roughly 2.5 million clones, around 90% seen once, with roughly 0.15% in the top ten. These data belong to a study of shared clonotypes between healthy human individuals. The study's findings and limits: Clonotypes which were not shared had lower generation probabilities than clonotypes that all four donors shared.

CDR3 length: 15 residues. V lost 4 bases to trimming and J lost 0 bases, with 13 bases between them. In germline, CDR1 is MNHNS, CDR2 SASEGT. The chain carries TRBV6-1 and TRBJ2-7; no definite D call. Sequencing used naive CD4+ T cells sorted from blood. Subset in this sample: CD45RA+ positively selected. This clonotype originated in a man between 18 and 29 years old in good health. The CDR3 sequence is CASSASRLDSYEQYF. CDR3 coding DNA: TGTGCCAGCAGTGCGAGCAGGTTAGACTCCTACGAGCAGTACTTC.